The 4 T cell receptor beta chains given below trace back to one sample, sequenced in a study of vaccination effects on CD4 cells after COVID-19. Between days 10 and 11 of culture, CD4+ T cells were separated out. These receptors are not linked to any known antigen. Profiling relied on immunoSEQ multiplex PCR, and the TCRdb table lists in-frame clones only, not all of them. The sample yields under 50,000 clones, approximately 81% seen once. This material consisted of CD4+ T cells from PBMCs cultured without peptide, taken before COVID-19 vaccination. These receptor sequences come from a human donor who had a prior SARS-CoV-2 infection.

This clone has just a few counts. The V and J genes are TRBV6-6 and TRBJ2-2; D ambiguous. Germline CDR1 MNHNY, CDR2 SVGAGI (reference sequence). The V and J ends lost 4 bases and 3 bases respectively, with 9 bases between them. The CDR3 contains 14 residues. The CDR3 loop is CASSSTLYTGELFF. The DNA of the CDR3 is TGTGCCAGCAGTTCAACCCTTTACACCGGGGAGCTGTTTTTT.

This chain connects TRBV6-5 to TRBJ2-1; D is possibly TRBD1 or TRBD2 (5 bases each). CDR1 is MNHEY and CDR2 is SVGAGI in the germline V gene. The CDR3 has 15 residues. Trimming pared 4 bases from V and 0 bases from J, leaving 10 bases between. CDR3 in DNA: TGTGCCAGCAGTTCACCAGGGAGCTCCTACAATGAGCAGTTCTTC. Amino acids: CASSSPGSSYNEQFF.

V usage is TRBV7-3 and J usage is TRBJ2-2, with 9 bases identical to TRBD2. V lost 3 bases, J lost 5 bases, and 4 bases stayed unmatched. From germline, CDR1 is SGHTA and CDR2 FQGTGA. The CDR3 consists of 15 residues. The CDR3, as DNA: TGTGCCAGCAGCTTGCGGGGGGGCCGTACCGGGGAGCTGTTTTTT. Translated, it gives CASSLRGGRTGELFF.

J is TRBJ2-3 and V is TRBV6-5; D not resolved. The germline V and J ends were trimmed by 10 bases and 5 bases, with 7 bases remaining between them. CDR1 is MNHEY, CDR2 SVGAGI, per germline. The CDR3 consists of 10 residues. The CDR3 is CATSGDTQYF. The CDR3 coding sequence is TGTGCCACCTCGGGAGATACGCAGTATTTT.